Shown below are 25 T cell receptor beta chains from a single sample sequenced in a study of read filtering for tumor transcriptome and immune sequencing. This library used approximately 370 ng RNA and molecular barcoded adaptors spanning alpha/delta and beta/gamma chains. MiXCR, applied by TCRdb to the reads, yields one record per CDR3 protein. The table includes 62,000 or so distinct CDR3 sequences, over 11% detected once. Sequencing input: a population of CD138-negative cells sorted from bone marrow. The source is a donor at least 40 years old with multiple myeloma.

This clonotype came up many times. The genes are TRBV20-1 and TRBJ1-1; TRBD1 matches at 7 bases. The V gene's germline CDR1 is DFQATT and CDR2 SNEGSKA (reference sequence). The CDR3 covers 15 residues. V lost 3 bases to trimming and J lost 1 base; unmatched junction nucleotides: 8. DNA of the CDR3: TGCAGTGCTAGTCTTCCCGGGACAGCGAACACTGAAGCTTTCTTT. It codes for CSASLPGTANTEAFF.

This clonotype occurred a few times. In DNA, the CDR3 is TGTGCTAGTGGTTTGGTAGTTAGGGGGACTAGCGGCACAATGCCCTACGAGCAGTACTTC. It yields the protein CASGLVVRGTSGTMPYEQYF. V and J are TRBV12-5 and TRBJ2-7, with TRBD2 identical over 11 bases. The ends lost 0 bases at V and 2 bases at J; junction bases unmatched: 15. CDR3 length: 20 residues. Germline CDR1 reads LGHNT; CDR2 reads FRNRAP. The full variable domain, its missing parts supplied by reference TRBV12-5 and TRBJ2-7, is DARVTQTPRHKVTEMGQEVTMRCQPILGHNTVFWYRQTMMQGLELLAYFRNRAPLDDSGMPKDRFSAEMPDATLATLKIQPSEPRDSAVYFCASGLVVRGTSGTMPYEQYFGPGTRLTVT.

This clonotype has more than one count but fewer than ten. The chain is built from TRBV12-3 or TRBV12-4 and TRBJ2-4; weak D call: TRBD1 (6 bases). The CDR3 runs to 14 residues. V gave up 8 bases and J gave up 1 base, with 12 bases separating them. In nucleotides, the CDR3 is TGTGCCAGCCAACAGGGTGCGGCCAAAAACATTCAGTACTTC. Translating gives CASQQGAAKNIQYF.

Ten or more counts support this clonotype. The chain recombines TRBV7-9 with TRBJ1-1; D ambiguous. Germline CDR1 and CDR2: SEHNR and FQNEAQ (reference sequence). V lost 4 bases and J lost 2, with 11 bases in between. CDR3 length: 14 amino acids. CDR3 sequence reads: CASSWGNPNTEAFF. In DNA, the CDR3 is TGTGCCAGCAGCTGGGGTAACCCAAACACTGAAGCTTTCTTT. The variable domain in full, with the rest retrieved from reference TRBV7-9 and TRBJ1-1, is DTGVSQNPRHKITKRGQNVTFRCDPISEHNRLYWYRQTLGQGPEFLTYFQNEAQLEKSRLLSDRFSAERPKGSFSTLEIQRTEQGDSAMYLCASSWGNPNTEAFFGQGTRLTVV.

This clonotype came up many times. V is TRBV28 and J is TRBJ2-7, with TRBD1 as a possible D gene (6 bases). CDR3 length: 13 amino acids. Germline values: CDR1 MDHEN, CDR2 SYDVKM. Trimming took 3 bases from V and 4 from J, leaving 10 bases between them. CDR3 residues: CASSFEQGYEQYF. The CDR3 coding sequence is TGTGCCAGCAGTTTCGAACAGGGTTACGAGCAGTACTTC.

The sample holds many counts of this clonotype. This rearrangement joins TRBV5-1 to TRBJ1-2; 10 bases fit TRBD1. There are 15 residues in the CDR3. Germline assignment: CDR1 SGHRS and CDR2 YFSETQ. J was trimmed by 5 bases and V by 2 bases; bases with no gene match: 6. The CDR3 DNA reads TGCGCCAGCAGCTTCGGGTGGGGACAGGGGTATGGCTACACCTTC. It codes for CASSFGWGQGYGYTF. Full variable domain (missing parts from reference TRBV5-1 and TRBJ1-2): KAGVTQTPRYLIKTRGQQVTLSCSPISGHRSVSWYQQTPGQGLQFLFEYFSETQRNKGNFPGRFSGRQFSNSRSEMNVSTLELGDSALYLCASSFGWGQGYGYTFGSGTRLTVV.

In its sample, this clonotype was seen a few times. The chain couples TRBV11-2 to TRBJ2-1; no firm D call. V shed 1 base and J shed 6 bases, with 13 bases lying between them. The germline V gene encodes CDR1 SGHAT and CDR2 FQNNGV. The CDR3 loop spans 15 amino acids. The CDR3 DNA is TGTGCCAGCAGCTTAGGGTCTAGGGTGACCAATGAGCAGTTCTTC. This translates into CASSLGSRVTNEQFF.

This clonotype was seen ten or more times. The DNA of the CDR3 is TGTGCCAGTATGATCGGGACAAGGGGGTTCAATCAGCCCCAGCATTTT. Translation: CASMIGTRGFNQPQHF. The J gene is TRBJ1-5, the V gene TRBV6-2 or TRBV6-3; a weak D match, TRBD1 (6 bases). CDR3 length: 16 amino acids. Germline CDR1 reads MNHEY; CDR2 reads SVGEGT. V was pared by 9 bases and J by 3 bases, with 21 bases between.

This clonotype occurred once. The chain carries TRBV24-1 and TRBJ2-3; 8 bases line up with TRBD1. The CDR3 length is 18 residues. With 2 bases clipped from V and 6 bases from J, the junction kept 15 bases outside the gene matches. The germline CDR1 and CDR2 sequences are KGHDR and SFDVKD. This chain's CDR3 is CATSDYPRTGPRHDTQYF. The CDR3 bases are TGTGCCACCAGTGATTACCCTCGGACAGGGCCTCGGCATGATACGCAGTATTTT.

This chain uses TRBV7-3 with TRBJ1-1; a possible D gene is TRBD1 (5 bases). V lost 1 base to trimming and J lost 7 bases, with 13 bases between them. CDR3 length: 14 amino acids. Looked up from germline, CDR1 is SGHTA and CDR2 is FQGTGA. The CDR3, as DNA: TGTGCCAGCAGCTTAAGTCCCGTCCAGGGTGAAGCTTTCTTT. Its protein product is CASSLSPVQGEAFF.

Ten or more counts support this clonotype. The CDR3 sequence is CSAEPLAGQETQYF. The DNA for the CDR3 is TGCAGTGCGGAGCCTCTAGCGGGGCAAGAGACCCAGTACTTC. The chain employs TRBV20-1 and TRBJ2-5, with 9 bases that match TRBD2. Germline CDR1 and CDR2: DFQATT and SNEGSKA (reference sequence). The CDR3 is 14 residues long. Germline trimming cut 6 bases from V and 2 bases from J; bases unmatched to any gene: 7.

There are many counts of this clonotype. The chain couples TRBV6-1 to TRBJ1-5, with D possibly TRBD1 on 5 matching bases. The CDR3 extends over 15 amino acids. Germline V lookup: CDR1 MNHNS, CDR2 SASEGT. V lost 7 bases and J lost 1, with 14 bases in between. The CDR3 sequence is CASTQGPLSNQPQHF. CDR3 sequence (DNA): TGTGCCAGCACCCAGGGTCCCTTGAGCAATCAGCCCCAGCATTTT.

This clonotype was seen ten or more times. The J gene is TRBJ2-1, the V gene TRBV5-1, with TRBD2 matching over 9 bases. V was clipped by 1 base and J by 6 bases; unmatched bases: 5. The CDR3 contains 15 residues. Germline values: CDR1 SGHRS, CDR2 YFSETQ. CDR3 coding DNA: TGCGCCAGCAGCTTGAAGCGGGAGGCCGTCAATGAGCAGTTCTTC. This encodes CASSLKREAVNEQFF.

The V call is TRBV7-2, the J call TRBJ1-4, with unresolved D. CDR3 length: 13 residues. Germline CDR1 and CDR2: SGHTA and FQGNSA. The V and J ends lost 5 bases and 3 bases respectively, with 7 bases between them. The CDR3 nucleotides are TGTGCCAGCAGCGGAGGGCCTAATGAAAAACTGTTTTTT. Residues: CASSGGPNEKLFF.

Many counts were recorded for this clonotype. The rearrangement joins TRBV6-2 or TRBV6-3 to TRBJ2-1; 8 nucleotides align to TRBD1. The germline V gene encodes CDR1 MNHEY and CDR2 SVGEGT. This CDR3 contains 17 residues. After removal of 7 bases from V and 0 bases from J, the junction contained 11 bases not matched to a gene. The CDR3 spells CASNGQGSLGSYNEQFF. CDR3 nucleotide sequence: TGTGCCAGCAATGGACAGGGCAGCCTGGGCTCCTACAATGAGCAGTTCTTC.

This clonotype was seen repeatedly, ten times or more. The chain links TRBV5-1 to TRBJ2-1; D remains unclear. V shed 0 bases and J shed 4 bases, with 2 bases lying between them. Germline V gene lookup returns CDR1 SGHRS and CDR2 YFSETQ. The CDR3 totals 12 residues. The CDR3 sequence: CASSLAYNEQFF. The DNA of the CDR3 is TGCGCCAGCAGCTTGGCGTACAATGAGCAGTTCTTC.

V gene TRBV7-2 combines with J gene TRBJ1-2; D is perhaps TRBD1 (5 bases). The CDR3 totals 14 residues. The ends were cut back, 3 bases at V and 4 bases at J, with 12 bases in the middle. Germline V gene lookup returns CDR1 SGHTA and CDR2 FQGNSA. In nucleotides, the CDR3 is TGTGCCAGCAGCTTTTTCAGGGACGGCTATGGCTACACCTTC. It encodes CASSFFRDGYGYTF.

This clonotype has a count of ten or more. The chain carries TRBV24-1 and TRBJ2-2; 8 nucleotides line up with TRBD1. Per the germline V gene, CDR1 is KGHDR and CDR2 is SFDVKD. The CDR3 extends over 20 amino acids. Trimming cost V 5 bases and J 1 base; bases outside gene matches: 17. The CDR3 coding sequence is TGTGCCACCAGTGCTGAGTCTTTTCTTCAGGGGGCTCTGAACACCGGGGAGCTGTTTTTT. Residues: CATSAESFLQGALNTGELFF.

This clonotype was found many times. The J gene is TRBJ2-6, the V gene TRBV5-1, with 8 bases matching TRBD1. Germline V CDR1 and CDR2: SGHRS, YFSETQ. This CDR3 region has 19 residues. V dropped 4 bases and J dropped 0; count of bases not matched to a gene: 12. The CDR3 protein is CASSLKPGQAISGANVLTF. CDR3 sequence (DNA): TGCGCCAGCAGCCTAAAACCGGGACAGGCGATCTCTGGGGCCAACGTCCTGACTTTC.

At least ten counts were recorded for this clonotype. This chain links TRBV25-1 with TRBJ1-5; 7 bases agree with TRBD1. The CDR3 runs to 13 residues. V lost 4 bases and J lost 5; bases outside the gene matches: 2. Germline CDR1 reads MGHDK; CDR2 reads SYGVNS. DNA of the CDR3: TGTGCCAGCAGTGGACAGGGTCATCAGCCCCAGCATTTT. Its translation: CASSGQGHQPQHF.

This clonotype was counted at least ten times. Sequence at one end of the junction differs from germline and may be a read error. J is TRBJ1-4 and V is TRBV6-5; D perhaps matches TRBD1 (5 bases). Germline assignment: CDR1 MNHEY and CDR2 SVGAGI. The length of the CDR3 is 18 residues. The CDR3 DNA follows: TGTGCCAGCAGTTACCTTATTTTTGGGGACGCAACTAATGAAAAGCTGTTTTTT. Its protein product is CASSYLIFGDATNEKLFF.

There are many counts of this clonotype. CDR3 residues: CASSSGVSGKLFF. CDR3 DNA: TGTGCCAGCAGTTCAGGAGTTTCGGGCAAACTGTTTTTT. The chain joins TRBV6-6 to TRBJ1-4; D ambiguous. The CDR3 is made up of 13 amino acids. Trimming stripped 4 bases from V and 11 bases from J, with 14 bases between. Germline V gene sequence: CDR1 MNHNY, CDR2 SVGAGI (reference sequence).

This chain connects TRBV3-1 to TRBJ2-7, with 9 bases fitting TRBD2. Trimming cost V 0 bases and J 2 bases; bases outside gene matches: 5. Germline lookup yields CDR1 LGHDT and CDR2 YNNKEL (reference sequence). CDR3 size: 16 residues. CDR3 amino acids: CASSQDGASGTYEQYF. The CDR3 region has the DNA TGTGCCAGCAGCCAAGATGGGGCTAGCGGGACCTACGAGCAGTACTTC.

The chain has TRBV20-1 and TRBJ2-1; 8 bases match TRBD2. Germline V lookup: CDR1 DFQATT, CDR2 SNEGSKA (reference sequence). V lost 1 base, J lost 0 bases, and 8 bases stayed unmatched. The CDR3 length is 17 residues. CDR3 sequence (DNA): TGCAGTGCTAGAGCGGGGACTAGTTGGGGCTCCTACAATGAGCAGTTCTTC. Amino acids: CSARAGTSWGSYNEQFF.

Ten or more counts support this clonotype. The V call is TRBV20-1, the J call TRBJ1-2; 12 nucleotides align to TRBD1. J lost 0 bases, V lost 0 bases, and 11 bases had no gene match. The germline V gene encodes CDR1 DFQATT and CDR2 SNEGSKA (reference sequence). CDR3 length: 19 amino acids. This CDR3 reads CSARDIGDRGLASNYGYTF. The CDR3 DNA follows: TGCAGTGCTAGAGATATTGGGGACAGGGGGCTTGCATCTAACTATGGCTACACCTTC.